This T cell receptor (beta chain) originates from a study of blood T cell repertoires in COVID-19. Study background: Material from acute and convalescent COVID-19 was sourced from the United States, Italy and Spain.

Assay: immunoSEQ multiplex PCR; the TCRdb copy retains only in-frame clones and omits some. The sample lists 240,000 or so clones; approximately 91% were seen once. Trimming shortened V by 10 bases and J by 1 base, and 4 bases separated the two germline ends. The CDR3 has 11 amino acids. The germline CDR1 and CDR2 sequences are ENHRY and SYGVKD. The sequence derives from a woman in her 30s with acute or convalescent COVID-19. Sequencing was carried out using peripheral blood. The genes are TRBV10-3 and TRBJ2-2; D is ambiguous. CDR3 residues: CATQNTGELFF. CDR3 coding DNA: TGTGCCACCCAGAACACCGGGGAGCTGTTTTTT.